Below are 17 T cell receptor beta chains sequenced from a single sample in a study of CD8+ T cells in alopecia areata. It was cDNA, reverse transcribed from extracted RNA, that served as the sequencing template. Here immunoSEQ multiplex PCR was the method, and the copy in TCRdb shows in-frame clones only, minus some. The table lists 65,000 to 100,000 clones, roughly 51% of them singletons. Material for sequencing was NKG2D-high CD8+ T cells sorted from blood. These receptors came from a human donor with alopecia areata.

This chain uses TRBV11-2 with TRBJ2-5, with TRBD2 matching over 9 bases. J gave up 4 bases and V 1 base, and 4 bases lay outside the gene matches. The length of the CDR3 is 15 residues. CDR1 is SGHAT, CDR2 FQNNGV, per germline. The CDR3 nucleotides read TGTGCCAGCAGCTTAGTTCGCGGGAGGGGAGAGACCCAGTACTTC. Its translation: CASSLVRGRGETQYF.

The DNA of the CDR3 is TGCAGCGTTGTTCCAGAGAACACTGAAGCTTTCTTT. This codes for CSVVPENTEAFF. The V and J genes are TRBV29-1 and TRBJ1-1; no clear D gene. The CDR3 is 12 amino acids. CDR1 and CDR2 from the germline V gene are SQVTM and ANQGSEA. Trimming pared 4 bases from V and 1 base from J, leaving 7 bases between. Based on the CDR3 plus reference TRBV29-1 and TRBJ1-1, the full variable domain is SAVISQKPSRDICQRGTSLTIQCQVDSQVTMMFWYRQQPGQSLTLIATANQGSEATYESGFVIDKFPISRPNLTFSTLTVSNMSPEDSSIYLCSVVPENTEAFFGQGTRLTVV.

This chain links TRBV27 with TRBJ2-7; D remains unclear. CDR3 length: 13 amino acids. From germline, CDR1 is MNHEY and CDR2 SMNVEV (reference sequence). The V end lost 3 bases, the J end lost 0 bases, and 6 bases lay between the germline ends. The CDR3 sequence is CASSLSVSYEQYF. The CDR3 DNA reads as TGTGCCAGCAGTTTGAGTGTCTCCTACGAGCAGTACTTC.

The chain has TRBV28 and TRBJ2-7; 9 bases are shared with TRBD1. The CDR3 consists of 13 residues. The germline V gene encodes CDR1 MDHEN and CDR2 SYDVKM. The J segment lost 7 bases and the V segment lost 8 bases, leaving 9 bases of the junction unmatched. The CDR3 region is CASYGTGPQEQYF. The CDR3 nucleotides are TGTGCCAGCTACGGGACAGGGCCCCAGGAGCAGTACTTC.

This chain uses TRBV29-1 with TRBJ2-5, with D uncertain. Germline lookup yields CDR1 SQVTM and CDR2 ANQGSEA. The V gene lost 2 bases and the J gene lost 6 bases, with 7 bases spanning the gap. The CDR3 runs 11 residues. The DNA for the CDR3 is TGCAGCGTTGAACCGCGTCAGACCCAGTACTTC. This encodes CSVEPRQTQYF.

This clone came up a few times. V and J are TRBV23-1 and TRBJ1-5; D ambiguous. TRBV23-1 belongs to the ORF category, with a function that is uncertain. Trimming pared 0 bases from V and 0 bases from J, leaving 9 bases between. CDR3 size: 16 residues. DNA for the CDR3: TGCGCCAGCAGTCAATCAGTTTCACATAGCAATCAGCCCCAGCATTTT. The encoded protein is CASSQSVSHSNQPQHF.

This clone has only one observation. V gene TRBV30 combines with J gene TRBJ2-5, with D perhaps matching TRBD2 (6 bases). V lost 8 bases to trimming and J lost 7 bases, with 20 bases between them. The CDR3 spans 13 residues. Germline lookup yields CDR1 GTSNPN and CDR2 SVGIG (reference sequence). CDR3 sequence reads: CATDGRDFRTQYF. In DNA, the CDR3 is TGTGCCACCGACGGCCGGGACTTCCGGACCCAGTACTTC.

The J gene is TRBJ2-1, the V gene TRBV9; the D gene is possibly TRBD2 (6 bases). The V gene lost 3 bases and the J gene lost 0 bases, with 13 bases spanning the gap. This CDR3 comprises 16 residues. In germline, CDR1 is SGDLS, CDR2 YYNGEE. The CDR3 spells CASSATAGSSYNEQFF. DNA of the CDR3: TGTGCCAGCAGCGCGACCGCGGGGAGCTCCTACAATGAGCAGTTCTTC.

V usage is TRBV28 and J usage is TRBJ2-1; D is uncertain. Trimming took off 4 bases at V and 12 bases at J, with 13 bases between the two ends. The germline V gene has CDR1 MDHEN and CDR2 SYDVKM. The CDR3 has 12 amino acids. The CDR3 DNA reads as TGTGCCAGCAGTTATAGTTTGGTACGGCAGTTCTTC. Amino acids: CASSYSLVRQFF. The full variable domain, rest sourced from reference TRBV28 and TRBJ2-1, is DVKVTQSSRYLVKRTGEKVFLECVQDMDHENMFWYRQDPGLGLRLIYFSYDVKMKEKGDIPEGYSVSREKKERFSLILESASTNQTSMYLCASSYSLVRQFFGPGTRLTVL.

This clone was seen a handful of times. The chain combines TRBV28 with TRBJ2-7; D is uncertain. From germline, CDR1 is MDHEN and CDR2 SYDVKM. There are 13 residues in the CDR3. Trimming left V 11 bases short and J 1 base short, with 15 bases between. CDR3 protein: CAARRGFSYEQYF. CDR3 sequence (DNA): TGTGCCGCCCGACGAGGTTTTTCCTACGAGCAGTACTTC.

The rearrangement uses TRBV6-6 and TRBJ1-3; D perhaps matches TRBD1 (6 bases). CDR1 is MNHNY, CDR2 SVGAGI, per germline (reference sequence). CDR3 size: 16 residues. With 6 bases removed from V and 7 bases from J, the gap between germline ends came to 22 bases. CDR3 sequence: CASRNPGGGVLNTIYF. DNA for the CDR3: TGTGCCAGCAGGAACCCTGGGGGCGGTGTTTTGAACACCATATATTTT.

The chain employs TRBV28 and TRBJ2-1, with D perhaps TRBD1 (6 bases). The CDR3 is made up of 16 amino acids. Trimming cost V 3 bases and J 9 bases, with 21 bases left between them. CDR1 MDHEN and CDR2 SYDVKM come from the germline V gene. The CDR3 loop reads CASSFPRGQYSGEQFF. In DNA, the CDR3 is TGTGCCAGCAGTTTCCCCCGGGGACAATACAGCGGTGAGCAGTTCTTC.

This clone was seen a few times. The chain is built from TRBV4-3 and TRBJ1-4; D unclear. CDR1 is LGHNA and CDR2 is YSLEER in the germline V gene. The CDR3 is made up of 16 amino acids. V lost 0 bases to trimming and J lost 5 bases, with 13 bases between them. The CDR3 coding sequence is TGCGCCAGCAGCCAAGATTTGGGAAGTGGGAATGAAAAACTGTTTTTT. Translating it yields CASSQDLGSGNEKLFF.

This chain connects TRBV11-2 to TRBJ2-5, with a weak D call TRBD1 (5 bases). Germline V gives CDR1 SGHAT, CDR2 FQNNGV. The CDR3 sequence is 12 residues long. V dropped 6 bases and J dropped 5 bases, with 10 bases sitting between them. DNA of the CDR3: TGTGCCAGCAGTAGGGGCGGCGAGACCCAGTACTTC. This codes for CASSRGGETQYF.

This rearrangement joins TRBV6-5 to TRBJ2-2; D gene unclear. The CDR3 covers 15 residues. The V gene lost 6 bases and the J gene lost 6 bases, with 17 bases spanning the gap. From germline, CDR1 is MNHEY and CDR2 SVGAGI. The CDR3 loop reads CASSARLEVAGELFF. The CDR3 nucleotides are TGTGCCAGCAGCGCCCGTCTAGAGGTCGCCGGGGAGCTGTTTTTT.

This clone was found a few times. V and J are TRBV7-9 and TRBJ2-3; tentative D call: TRBD1 (6 bases). The germline CDR1 and CDR2 sequences are SEHNR and FQNEAQ (reference sequence). The CDR3 sequence is 15 residues long. Trimming took 4 bases from V and 2 from J, leaving 13 bases between them. The CDR3 sequence is CASSYRQDDTDTQYF. For the CDR3, the DNA is TGTGCCAGCAGCTACCGACAGGACGACACAGATACGCAGTATTTT.

A word on this clone: An end of the junction does not agree with germline; a read error may underlie this. This sequence joins TRBV10-2 and TRBJ2-7; the match to TRBD1 covers 9 bases. CDR1 and CDR2 (germline): WSHSY, SAAADI. The CDR3 consists of 13 residues. CDR3 loop: CAGSRDRVGEQYF. For the CDR3, the DNA is TGCGCCGGCAGCCGGGACAGGGTAGGCGAGCAGTACTTC.